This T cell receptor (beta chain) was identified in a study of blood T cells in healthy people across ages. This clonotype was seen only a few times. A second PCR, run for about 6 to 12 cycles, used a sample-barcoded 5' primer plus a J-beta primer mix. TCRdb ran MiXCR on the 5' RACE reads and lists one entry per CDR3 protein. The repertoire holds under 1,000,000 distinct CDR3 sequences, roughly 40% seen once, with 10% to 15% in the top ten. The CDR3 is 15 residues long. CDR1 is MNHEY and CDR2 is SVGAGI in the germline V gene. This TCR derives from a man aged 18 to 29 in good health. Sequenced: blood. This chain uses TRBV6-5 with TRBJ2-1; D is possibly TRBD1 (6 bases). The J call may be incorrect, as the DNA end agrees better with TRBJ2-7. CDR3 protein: CASYGGRRSYNEQYF. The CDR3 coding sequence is TGTGCCAGCTATGGGGGCCGGAGGTCCTACAATGAGCAGTACTTC.